The 5 T cell receptor beta chains below come from one sample, sequenced in a study of PD-1 blockade in classical Hodgkin lymphoma. As to time point: cycle 4 day 1 (C4D1), after six to seven weeks of nivolumab. Brentuximab vedotin exposure varied, and every patient relapsed after autologous stem cell transplantation. Assay used: immunoSEQ multiplex PCR; TCRdb lists only in-frame clones, some missing. The data contain around 60,000 clones, about 85% of them singletons. Sequencing used peripheral blood mononuclear cells (PBMCs), obtained before the fourth cycle of nivolumab. The receptors here all came from a human donor with classical Hodgkin lymphoma.

V is TRBV6-6 and J is TRBJ1-5; 7 bases agree with TRBD1. The length of the CDR3 is 14 residues. The junction had 0 bases not matched to a gene; V was cut back by 2 bases and J by 2 bases. Germline lookup yields CDR1 MNHNY and CDR2 SVGAGI (reference sequence). The CDR3 DNA sequence: TGTGCCAGCAGTTACACAGGGGGCAATCAGCCCCAGCATTTT. It is translated as CASSYTGGNQPQHF.

In this sample, this clone turned up a few times. The chain is built from TRBV30 and TRBJ1-2; 9 positions agree with TRBD1. Germline V gives CDR1 GTSNPN, CDR2 SVGIG (reference sequence). V lost 3 bases, J lost 6 bases, and 2 bases stayed unmatched. This CDR3 region has 12 residues. The CDR3 region has the DNA TGTGCCTGGAGCCGGACAGGGGATGGCTACACCTTC. Translating it yields CAWSRTGDGYTF.

CDR3 nucleotide sequence: TGTGCCAGCAGCTTAACGCGGGGGAGTAACACCGGGGAGCTGTTTTTT. It codes for CASSLTRGSNTGELFF. V gene TRBV7-3 combines with J gene TRBJ2-2; 7 nucleotides agree with TRBD2. J gave up 2 bases and V 0 bases, and 3 bases lay outside the gene matches. This CDR3 comprises 16 residues. Germline CDR1 reads SGHTA; CDR2 reads FQGTGA.

This chain joins TRBV9 and TRBJ1-1; a weak D match, TRBD1 (5 bases). CDR3 length equals 13 residues. CDR1 and CDR2 (germline): SGDLS, YYNGEE. The ends were cut back, 0 bases at V and 8 bases at J, with 11 bases in the middle. Written as DNA, the CDR3 is TGTGCCAGCAGCGTAGTTGGGGGGGTCGAAGCTTTCTTT. The encoded protein is CASSVVGGVEAFF. Using reference TRBV9 and TRBJ1-1 for the parts outside the CDR3, the full variable domain is DSGVTQTPKHLITATGQRVTLRCSPRSGDLSVYWYQQSLDQGLQFLIQYYNGEERAKGNILERFSAQQFPDLHSELNLSSLELGDSALYFCASSVVGGVEAFFGQGTRLTVV.

This clone showed up just a few times. Distinct nucleotide sequences in the sample also encode this CDR3. The chain joins TRBV5-1 to TRBJ1-4; TRBD1 is a possible D gene (6 bases). The CDR3 contains 15 residues. Trimming took off 3 bases at V and 8 bases at J, with 17 bases between the two ends. Germline V gene sequence: CDR1 SGHRS, CDR2 YFSETQ. CDR3 sequence (DNA): TGCGCCAGCAGCTCGACTGGGGGCGGAGGCGAAAAACTGTTTTTT. This codes for CASSSTGGGGEKLFF.